One and the same sample provided the 14 T cell receptor beta chains below, sequenced in a study of beta chain features in type 1 diabetes. These receptors have no identified antigens. Every bit of the isolated RNA underwent reverse transcription, so sequencing read expressed TCRB transcripts. TCRdb's table, derived via immunoSEQ multiplex PCR, lists solely in-frame clones and lacks some. The repertoire holds over 300,000 clones, with about a tenth as singletons. General study results and limits: In all four CD4+ subsets, TCRB CDR3 length was significantly, moderately reduced in type 1 diabetes.

The specimen was central memory CD4+ T cells from blood. Receptor source: a man aged 30 to 45 with type 1 diabetes.

The rearrangement uses TRBV11-2 and TRBJ1-3; TRBD1 might be the D (5 bases). Trimming shortened V by 4 bases and J by 4 bases, and 20 bases separated the two germline ends. Germline values: CDR1 SGHAT, CDR2 FQNNGV. The CDR3 is 17 residues long. CDR3 in amino acids: CASSSIHDSLGGNTIYF. The CDR3 nucleotides read TGTGCCAGCAGCTCAATCCATGACAGTTTAGGCGGAAACACCATATATTTT.

In this sample, this clone turned up a few times. The V call is TRBV10-3, the J call TRBJ1-2, with 7 bases aligning to TRBD1. Germline V gives CDR1 ENHRY, CDR2 SYGVKD. J was trimmed by 6 bases and V by 6 bases; bases with no gene match: 4. The CDR3 is 12 residues long. This CDR3 reads CAISQTGNGYTF. The DNA of the CDR3 is TGTGCCATCAGCCAGACAGGGAATGGCTACACCTTC.

This clone was counted only a few times. This chain connects TRBV29-1 to TRBJ1-5, with D possibly matching TRBD1 (5 bases). Between the trimmed V and J ends, which lost 2 bases and 4 bases, there was a span of 9 bases. This CDR3 has 13 residues. CDR1 SQVTM and CDR2 ANQGSEA come from the germline V gene. The CDR3 reads CSVELQANQPQHF. CDR3 nucleotide sequence: TGCAGCGTTGAACTACAGGCAAATCAGCCCCAGCATTTT. The full variable domain, rest sourced from reference TRBV29-1 and TRBJ1-5, is SAVISQKPSRDICQRGTSLTIQCQVDSQVTMMFWYRQQPGQSLTLIATANQGSEATYESGFVIDKFPISRPNLTFSTLTVSNMSPEDSSIYLCSVELQANQPQHFGDGTRLSIL.

The sample holds one count of this clone. CDR3 sequence: CASTNFGQGDGYTF. As DNA, the CDR3 is TGTGCCAGCACCAACTTCGGACAGGGGGATGGCTACACCTTC. The gene calls are TRBV6-6 and TRBJ1-2, with TRBD1 identical over 10 bases. Germline CDR1 and CDR2: MNHNY and SVGAGI (reference sequence). V shed 7 bases, J shed 6 bases, and the junction held 8 bases outside the gene matches. The CDR3 is 14 amino acids.

The rearrangement joins TRBV29-1 to TRBJ2-7, with D possibly matching TRBD2 (6 bases). V was shortened by 2 bases and J by 4 bases, with 9 bases between the two germline ends. Germline V gene lookup returns CDR1 SQVTM and CDR2 ANQGSEA. This CDR3 is built from 12 residues. The CDR3 spells CSVEKAGYEQYF. CDR3 in DNA: TGCAGCGTTGAAAAGGCGGGGTACGAGCAGTACTTC.

As to this clone: The junction differs from germline at one of its ends, possibly a read error. The chain recombines TRBV6-5 with TRBJ2-1; perhaps TRBD1 as D (6 bases). Germline CDR1 is MNHEY and CDR2 is SVGAGI. The CDR3 sequence is 13 residues long. CDR3 bases: TGTGCCATCAGTGCGGACAGCAACAATGAGCAGTTCTTC. It specifies CAISADSNNEQFF.

There are many counts of this clone. V usage is TRBV6-1 and J usage is TRBJ2-7, with 10 nucleotides matching TRBD1. Germline V CDR1 and CDR2: MNHNS, SASEGT. V was clipped by 7 bases and J by 5 bases; unmatched bases: 5. The CDR3 loop spans 13 amino acids. This CDR3 reads CASIRQGAHEQYF. The DNA for the CDR3 is TGTGCCAGCATACGACAGGGGGCCCACGAGCAGTACTTC.

This chain's CDR3 is CASSPGLAGPELVQYF. Written as DNA, the CDR3 is TGTGCCAGCAGCCCCGGACTAGCGGGGCCCGAGTTAGTGCAGTACTTC. V and J are TRBV7-8 and TRBJ2-7, with 12 bases aligning to TRBD2. With 5 bases clipped from V and 9 bases from J, the junction kept 14 bases outside the gene matches. Per germline, CDR1 SGHVS and CDR2 FQNEAQ. This CDR3 comprises 16 residues.

This chain connects TRBV7-8 to TRBJ2-7; D gene unclear. V lost 3 bases and J lost 5, with 11 bases in between. Germline V gene lookup returns CDR1 SGHVS and CDR2 FQNEAQ. The CDR3 runs 13 residues. Here the CDR3 reads CASSFSLGDEQYF. The CDR3 nucleotides read TGTGCCAGCAGCTTCTCCTTGGGCGACGAGCAGTACTTC.

The chain joins TRBV5-1 to TRBJ2-2; 7 bases are shared with TRBD1. Trimming at V came to 3 bases and at J to 1 base, leaving 0 bases not matched to a gene. Germline assignment: CDR1 SGHRS and CDR2 YFSETQ. The CDR3 is made up of 14 amino acids. The CDR3 DNA is TGCGCCAGCAGCTGGGACAGGAACACCGGGGAGCTGTTTTTT. Translation gives CASSWDRNTGELFF.

This clone was counted a few times. This rearrangement joins TRBV28 to TRBJ2-3; TRBD2 agrees at 8 bases. The CDR3 runs to 16 residues. Germline CDR1 MDHEN, CDR2 SYDVKM. V gave up 1 base and J gave up 5 bases; unmatched junction bases: 8. CDR3 protein: CASSLFVGGAEDTQYF. In nucleotides, the CDR3 is TGTGCCAGCAGTTTATTTGTCGGGGGGGCGGAAGATACGCAGTATTTT.

This clone was found a few times. The gene calls are TRBV15 and TRBJ2-1; 7 bases match TRBD1. Germline V gives CDR1 LNHNV, CDR2 YYDKDF (reference sequence). The junction had 3 bases not matched to a gene; V was cut back by 4 bases and J by 6 bases. The CDR3 contains 13 residues. The chain's CDR3 is CATSTNRGNEQFF. Here the CDR3 DNA reads TGTGCCACCAGCACTAACAGGGGCAATGAGCAGTTCTTC.

This chain joins TRBV6-6 and TRBJ1-1; weak D call: TRBD1 (5 bases). V dropped 2 bases and J dropped 2 bases, with 12 bases sitting between them. CDR3 length: 15 amino acids. Germline CDR1 is MNHNY and CDR2 is SVGAGI (reference sequence). CDR3 bases: TGTGCCAGCAGTTACGACGGGGCCCCAAACACTGAAGCTTTCTTT. This sequence encodes CASSYDGAPNTEAFF.

There are a few counts of this clone. The rearrangement joins TRBV30 to TRBJ2-1; D possibly corresponds to TRBD2 (5 bases). This CDR3 spans 10 amino acids. The V gene's germline CDR1 is GTSNPN and CDR2 SVGIG (reference sequence). Trimming cost V 5 bases and J 8 bases, with 7 bases left between them. This chain's CDR3 is CAWASYEQFF. The CDR3 DNA reads as TGTGCCTGGGCTAGCTATGAGCAGTTCTTC.